One T cell receptor beta chain is described in this entry. Its target is unknown. This sample is drawn from a study of T cells after yellow fever vaccination. Trimming took off 4 bases at V and 5 bases at J, with 8 bases between the two ends. The CDR3 is 12 residues long. Germline V gives CDR1 WSHSY, CDR2 SAAADI. Overall study findings and caveats: Clones from primary vaccination mostly reappeared after the booster (around 97% CD4, 88% CD8).

A universal primer site and UMIs were added as TCR cDNA was made by 5'RACE template switching. TCRdb reprocessed the 5' RACE reads with MiXCR, giving one entry per CDR3 protein. Of approximately 450,000 distinct CDR3 sequences in the sample, about 17% were seen once. The sequence derives from a man younger than 35 who received the YFV17D yellow fever vaccine. This chain uses TRBV10-2 with TRBJ1-2, with a weak D call TRBD1 (5 bases). The source material was PBMCs, sampled before the yellow fever booster vaccination. CDR3 residues: CASSARTYGYTF. The CDR3 bases are TGCGCCAGCAGTGCCAGGACATATGGCTACACCTTC.